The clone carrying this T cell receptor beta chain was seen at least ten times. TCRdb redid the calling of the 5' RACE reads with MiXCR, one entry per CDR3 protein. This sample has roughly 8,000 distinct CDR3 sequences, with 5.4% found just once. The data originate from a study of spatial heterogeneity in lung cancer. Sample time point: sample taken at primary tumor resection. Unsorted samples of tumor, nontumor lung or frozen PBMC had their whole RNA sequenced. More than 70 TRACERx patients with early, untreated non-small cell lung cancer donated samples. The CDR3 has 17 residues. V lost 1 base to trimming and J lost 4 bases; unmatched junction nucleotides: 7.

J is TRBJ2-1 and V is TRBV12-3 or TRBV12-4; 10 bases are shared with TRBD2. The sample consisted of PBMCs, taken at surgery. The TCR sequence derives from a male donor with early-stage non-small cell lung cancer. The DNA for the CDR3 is TGTGCCAGCAGTTTAGGGTTTTGGACTAGCGGATACAATGAGCAGTTCTTC. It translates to CASSLGFWTSGYNEQFF.